This passage covers 27 T cell receptor beta chains from one sample sequenced in a study of cytomegalovirus exposure and HLA in healthy donors. The PCR contained 60 Vbeta and 13 Jbeta primers. Sequencing used immunoSEQ multiplex PCR; TCRdb keeps in-frame clones, though not all of them. The sample totals 56,000 or so clones. The source material was PBMCs. Receptors were obtained from a middle-aged man in good health and CMV-seropositive.

The chain employs TRBV6-4 and TRBJ2-3; D remains ambiguous. Trimming shortened V by 0 bases and J by 3 bases, and 4 bases separated the two germline ends. The CDR3 loop spans 13 amino acids. Per germline, CDR1 MRHNA and CDR2 SNTAGT. CDR3 region: CASSDSTTDTQYF. The CDR3 DNA reads TGTGCCAGCAGTGACTCGACTACAGATACGCAGTATTTT.

The chain couples TRBV9 to TRBJ2-7, with 9 bases identical to TRBD2. The CDR3 is 16 amino acids. The trim removed 0 bases at V and 6 bases at J, leaving 10 bases unmatched. CDR1 is SGDLS and CDR2 is YYNGEE in the germline V gene. CDR3 protein: CASSVGLAGPDSEQYF. The CDR3 DNA reads TGTGCCAGCAGCGTAGGGCTAGCGGGACCTGATTCCGAGCAGTACTTC.

This chain uses TRBV28 with TRBJ2-2, with D tentatively TRBD1 (5 bases). The V end lost 3 bases, the J end lost 5 bases, and 10 bases lay between the germline ends. This CDR3 has 14 residues. Germline loops: CDR1 MDHEN, CDR2 SYDVKM. This CDR3 reads CASSFPGITGELFF. Written as DNA, the CDR3 is TGTGCCAGCAGTTTCCCAGGGATTACCGGGGAGCTGTTTTTT.

V and J are TRBV10-1 and TRBJ1-1; D call uncertain. Trimming stripped 0 bases from V and 11 bases from J, with 10 bases between. The CDR3 is 12 amino acids. Germline V gives CDR1 WNHNN, CDR2 SYGVQD (reference sequence). The CDR3 protein is CASSESSGKAFF. The CDR3 DNA sequence: TGCGCCAGCAGTGAGTCCTCCGGGAAGGCTTTCTTT.

V gene TRBV18 combines with J gene TRBJ2-5; 7 bases are a match to TRBD1. V lost 4 bases to trimming and J lost 2 bases; unmatched junction nucleotides: 1. This CDR3 comprises 13 residues. Germline V gives CDR1 KGHSH, CDR2 LQKENI. CDR3 loop: CASSRDRQETQYF. The CDR3, as DNA: TGTGCCAGCTCACGGGACAGACAAGAGACCCAGTACTTC. The complete variable domain, with remaining parts taken from reference TRBV18 and TRBJ2-5, reads NAGVMQNPRHLVRRRGQEARLRCSPMKGHSHVYWYRQLPEEGLKFMVYLQKENIIDESGMPKERFSAEFPKEGPSILRIQQVVRGDSAAYFCASSRDRQETQYFGPGTRLLVL.

The chain joins TRBV7-9 to TRBJ2-5, with 9 nucleotides matching TRBD1. The CDR3 is 15 amino acids. CDR1 is SEHNR and CDR2 is FQNEAQ in the germline V gene (reference sequence). The J segment lost 4 bases and the V segment lost 5 bases, leaving 8 bases of the junction unmatched. CDR3 protein: CASSRPGQGSETQYF. The CDR3, as DNA: TGTGCCAGCAGCCGTCCGGGACAGGGTTCAGAGACCCAGTACTTC.

The chain carries TRBV4-1 and TRBJ1-1; D not resolved. V was shortened by 0 bases and J by 2 bases, with 10 bases between the two germline ends. Germline V lookup: CDR1 MGHRA, CDR2 YSYEKL. CDR3 length equals 15 residues. The CDR3 DNA reads as TGCGCCAGCAGCCAAGATATAACGGTCAACACTGAAGCTTTCTTT. It specifies CASSQDITVNTEAFF.

The rearrangement uses TRBV6-6 and TRBJ1-6; 8 nucleotides match TRBD1. Germline trimming cut 0 bases from V and 11 bases from J; bases unmatched to any gene: 3. CDR3 size: 14 residues. The germline CDR1 and CDR2 sequences are MNHNY and SVGAGI (reference sequence). Here the CDR3 reads CASSYSGQGTPLHF. The CDR3 DNA sequence: TGTGCCAGCAGTTACTCTGGACAGGGAACACCCCTCCACTTT.

The chain joins TRBV6-5 to TRBJ1-2; 7 bases are shared with TRBD1. The CDR3 extends over 13 amino acids. Unmatched junction bases numbered 4, after V lost 3 bases and J lost 6 bases. Per germline, CDR1 MNHEY and CDR2 SVGAGI. CDR3 coding DNA: TGTGCCAGCAGTTATACCGGGACAGATGGCTACACCTTC. Protein product: CASSYTGTDGYTF.

J is TRBJ2-5 and V is TRBV6-1, with D tentatively TRBD2 (6 bases). Germline V gene sequence: CDR1 MNHNS, CDR2 SASEGT. The V gene lost 2 bases and the J gene lost 5 bases, with 12 bases spanning the gap. The CDR3 runs 14 residues. The CDR3 nucleotides are TGTGCCAGCAGTGAATGGAGGGGCGAGGAGACCCAGTACTTC. Translation gives CASSEWRGEETQYF.

The chain couples TRBV27 to TRBJ2-1; TRBD2 aligns across 7 bases. This CDR3 has 15 residues. Germline CDR1 is MNHEY and CDR2 is SMNVEV (reference sequence). Losses at the gene ends were 5 bases for V and 5 bases for J; bases not matched to a gene: 9. CDR3 residues: CASSPGTTTHNEQFF. CDR3 sequence (DNA): TGTGCCAGCAGTCCGGGGACTACCACCCACAATGAGCAGTTCTTC.

The V call is TRBV5-6, the J call TRBJ1-2; unclear D gene. Looked up from germline, CDR1 is SGHDT and CDR2 is YYEEEE. V was pared by 6 bases and J by 4 bases, with 16 bases between. The CDR3 runs to 14 residues. The CDR3 loop reads CASINADLSYGYTF. The CDR3 DNA sequence: TGTGCCAGCATCAACGCCGACTTAAGCTATGGCTACACCTTC.

The genes are TRBV6-5 and TRBJ2-5; the D gene is possibly TRBD2 (5 bases). The end of the DNA aligns better with TRBJ2-7, so the J call may be wrong. This CDR3 is 13 amino acids long. Germline V lookup: CDR1 MNHEY, CDR2 SVGAGI. In DNA, the CDR3 is TGTGCCAGCAGTTACTCGCAGGAGGACGAGCAGTACTTC. Protein product: CASSYSQEDEQYF.

The chain combines TRBV29-1 with TRBJ1-4, with D unclear. The CDR3 extends over 10 amino acids. The germline V gene encodes CDR1 SQVTM and CDR2 ANQGSEA. Trimming took 5 bases from V and 7 from J, leaving 5 bases between them. Here the CDR3 reads CSVYSEKLFF. CDR3 DNA sequence: TGCAGCGTTTATAGTGAAAAACTGTTTTTT.

A remark on this clone: At one boundary the junction diverges from the germline segment, which might be a read error. The genes are TRBV9 and TRBJ2-3, with D uncertain. The CDR3 is made up of 15 amino acids. Germline-derived CDR1 and CDR2 are SGDLS and YYNGEE. CDR3 sequence reads: CAGSPAYPRTDTQYF. For the CDR3, the DNA is TGTGCCGGCAGCCCCGCGTATCCCCGCACAGATACGCAGTATTTT.

The chain employs TRBV9 and TRBJ1-2, with D hard to call. Germline-derived CDR1 and CDR2 are SGDLS and YYNGEE. The V end lost 3 bases, the J end lost 6 bases, and 15 bases lay between the germline ends. The CDR3 length is 14 residues. This CDR3 reads CASSGPEASHGYTF. CDR3 DNA sequence: TGTGCCAGCAGCGGGCCGGAGGCAAGCCATGGCTACACCTTC. Using reference TRBV9 and TRBJ1-2 for the parts outside the CDR3, the full variable domain is DSGVTQTPKHLITATGQRVTLRCSPRSGDLSVYWYQQSLDQGLQFLIQYYNGEERAKGNILERFSAQQFPDLHSELNLSSLELGDSALYFCASSGPEASHGYTFGSGTRLTVV.

The chain uses TRBV7-9 and TRBJ2-3; 7 nucleotides match TRBD2. With V trimmed by 1 base and J by 2 bases, 3 bases remained unmatched. CDR3 length: 15 residues. The germline V gene has CDR1 SEHNR and CDR2 FQNEAQ (reference sequence). CDR3: CASSLGQRDTDTQYF. In DNA, the CDR3 is TGTGCCAGCAGCTTAGGCCAGCGGGACACAGATACGCAGTATTTT.

This chain joins TRBV28 and TRBJ2-1; 7 bases map to TRBD2. Trimming took 4 bases from V and 9 from J; bases not matched to a gene: 6. The CDR3 has 13 amino acids. Germline V gives CDR1 MDHEN, CDR2 SYDVKM. CDR3 sequence (DNA): TGTGCCAGCAGTTATCCGGGGGGTCCTGAGCAGTTCTTC. This gives the protein CASSYPGGPEQFF.

CDR3 DNA: TGTGCCAGCTCACCGGGACAGGGGGGAGGAGGCTACACCTTC. Protein product: CASSPGQGGGGYTF. The J gene is TRBJ1-2, the V gene TRBV18, with TRBD1 matching 11 bases. Per germline, CDR1 KGHSH and CDR2 LQKENI. The ends lost 3 bases at V and 8 bases at J; junction bases unmatched: 5. The CDR3 spans 14 residues.

The V call is TRBV5-1, the J call TRBJ1-4, with TRBD1 matching 10 bases. This CDR3 spans 14 amino acids. V trimming: 3 bases; J trimming: 7 bases; junction bases outside the gene matches: 3. Germline CDR1 reads SGHRS; CDR2 reads YFSETQ. CDR3 nucleotide sequence: TGCGCCAGCAGCTCGGGACAGGGGCTTGAAAAACTGTTTTTT. It encodes CASSSGQGLEKLFF.

The genes are TRBV6-5 and TRBJ1-5; D is undetermined. The CDR3 is 14 amino acids. V was pared by 2 bases and J by 0 bases, with 5 bases between. In germline, CDR1 is MNHEY, CDR2 SVGAGI. The CDR3: CASSYLGSNQPQHF. CDR3 nucleotide sequence: TGTGCCAGCAGTTACCTCGGTAGCAATCAGCCCCAGCATTTT.

The rearrangement joins TRBV5-5 to TRBJ2-7, with 10 bases lining up with TRBD1. The germline CDR1 and CDR2 sequences are SGHKS and YYEKEE (reference sequence). This CDR3 has 13 residues. Trimming at V came to 5 bases and at J to 7 bases, leaving 6 bases not matched to a gene. CDR3 residues: CASRRDRGQEQYF. The DNA of the CDR3 is TGTGCCAGCAGGCGGGACAGGGGTCAAGAGCAGTACTTC. Full variable domain (remainder filled in from reference TRBV5-5 and TRBJ2-7): DAGVTQSPTHLIKTRGQQVTLRCSPISGHKSVSWYQQVLGQGPQFIFQYYEKEERGRGNFPDRFSARQFPNYSSELNVNALLLGDSALYLCASRRDRGQEQYFGPGTRLTVT.

This CDR3 is CASSVGGGRNYEQYF. For the CDR3, the DNA is TGTGCCAGCAGCGTAGGTGGTGGGAGGAACTACGAGCAGTACTTC. This chain joins TRBV9 and TRBJ2-7; D is perhaps TRBD2 (6 bases). The germline V gene encodes CDR1 SGDLS and CDR2 YYNGEE. V lost 0 bases and J 3 bases, leaving 13 bases between the germline ends. The CDR3 covers 15 residues.

The chain is built from TRBV6-5 and TRBJ2-7; D perhaps matches TRBD2 (6 bases). Germline assignment: CDR1 MNHEY and CDR2 SVGAGI. V lost 4 bases, J lost 2 bases, and 15 bases lay in between. The CDR3 is 15 residues long. DNA of the CDR3: TGTGCCAGCAGTTCCGGTGGGGGAGGCCCCTACGAGCAGTACTTC. Translated, it gives CASSSGGGGPYEQYF.

The CDR3 reads CAWSVTREPYEQYF. CDR3 DNA sequence: TGTGCCTGGAGTGTAACGCGGGAACCCTACGAGCAGTACTTC. The chain is built from TRBV30 and TRBJ2-7, with D possibly TRBD2 on 6 matching bases. This CDR3 is 14 amino acids long. V gave up 0 bases and J gave up 2 bases, with 11 bases separating them. Germline V gene lookup returns CDR1 GTSNPN and CDR2 SVGIG (reference sequence).

The rearrangement links TRBV5-1 to TRBJ1-2; D gene uncertain. The V end lost 7 bases, the J end lost 4 bases, and 11 bases lay between the germline ends. Germline values: CDR1 SGHRS, CDR2 YFSETQ. This CDR3 contains 12 residues. CDR3 in amino acids: CASSEGGYGYTF. For the CDR3, the DNA is TGCGCCAGCTCTGAAGGAGGCTATGGCTACACCTTC. Drawing the rest from reference TRBV5-1 and TRBJ1-2, the complete variable domain is KAGVTQTPRYLIKTRGQQVTLSCSPISGHRSVSWYQQTPGQGLQFLFEYFSETQRNKGNFPGRFSGRQFSNSRSEMNVSTLELGDSALYLCASSEGGYGYTFGSGTRLTVV.

This rearrangement joins TRBV4-2 to TRBJ2-1, with D possibly TRBD2 on 6 matching bases. CDR3 length equals 16 residues. V lost 0 bases and J 5 bases, leaving 14 bases between the germline ends. Per germline, CDR1 LGHNA and CDR2 YNFKEQ. This CDR3 is CASSQDTERVNNEQFF. The CDR3 DNA reads as TGTGCCAGCAGCCAAGATACAGAGCGGGTGAACAATGAGCAGTTCTTC.